A selection of T cell receptor beta chains follows, all from one sample in a study of blood T cell repertoires in COVID-19. The data were produced by immunoSEQ multiplex PCR, yet TCRdb's version contains in-frame clones alone and is incomplete. This sample yields around 160,000 clones, of which approximately 81% are seen a single time; 35% to 40% belongs to the top ten. The sequencing input was peripheral blood. The receptors were sampled from a human donor in a cohort sampled during active COVID-19. Each CDR3 is given with its conserved first and last residue. Fields, in order: D gene, V gene, clone size, J gene, CDR3 protein, CDR3 DNA. The D gene is left open where the match is weak. The listing skips clone size in some rows; elsewhere it reads once, few, many or a size class.

d_gene: NA; v_gene: TRBV12-3/TRBV12-4; abundance: NA; j_gene: TRBJ2-5; CDR3aa: CASSFFGQETQYF; CDR3nt: TGTGCCAGCAGTTTTTTCGGCCAAGAGACCCAGTACTTC
d_gene: TRBD1; v_gene: TRBV5-1; abundance: NA; j_gene: TRBJ1-5; CDR3aa: CASRDSPYSNQPQHF; CDR3nt: TGCGCCAGCCGGGACAGCCCTTATAGCAATCAGCCCCAGCATTTT
d_gene: TRBD1; v_gene: TRBV5-6; abundance: NA; j_gene: TRBJ2-3; CDR3aa: CASSGIGGAQNTQYF; CDR3nt: TGTGCCAGCAGCGGGATAGGGGGCGCACAGAATACGCAGTATTTT
d_gene: TRBD1; v_gene: TRBV2; abundance: few; j_gene: TRBJ2-4; CDR3aa: CASSTGGGTKNIQYF; CDR3nt: TGTGCCAGCAGTACAGGGGGAGGAACCAAAAACATTCAGTACTTC
d_gene: TRBD2; v_gene: TRBV5-6; abundance: NA; j_gene: TRBJ2-5; CDR3aa: CASSWGLAGWGTQYF; CDR3nt: TGTGCCAGCAGCTGGGGTCTAGCGGGGTGGGGGACCCAGTACTTC
d_gene: NA; v_gene: TRBV7-9; abundance: many; j_gene: TRBJ1-1; CDR3aa: CASSLSSTAEAFF; CDR3nt: TGTGCCAGCAGCTTATCTTCGACAGCTGAAGCTTTCTTT
d_gene: NA; v_gene: TRBV4-3; abundance: NA; j_gene: TRBJ2-7; CDR3aa: CASSQDIDTIYEQYF; CDR3nt: TGCGCCAGCAGCCAAGATATCGACACGATTTACGAGCAGTACTTC
d_gene: NA; v_gene: TRBV10-3; abundance: NA; j_gene: TRBJ2-1; CDR3aa: CAISGEGGSYNEQFF; CDR3nt: TGTGCCATCAGTGGAGAAGGGGGATCCTACAATGAGCAGTTCTTC
d_gene: NA; v_gene: TRBV14; abundance: NA; j_gene: TRBJ1-1; CDR3aa: CASSQDPGVFTEAFF; CDR3nt: TGTGCCAGCAGCCAAGATCCAGGGGTCTTCACTGAAGCTTTCTTT
d_gene: NA; v_gene: TRBV12-3/TRBV12-4; abundance: few; j_gene: TRBJ2-7; CDR3aa: CASTYDSLRVQYF; CDR3nt: TGTGCCAGCACCTACGACAGTTTAAGGGTGCAGTACTTC
d_gene: NA; v_gene: TRBV18; abundance: NA; j_gene: TRBJ2-2; CDR3aa: CASSPGPGELFF; CDR3nt: TGTGCCAGCTCACCAGGGCCCGGGGAGCTGTTTTTT
d_gene: TRBD2; v_gene: TRBV7-2; abundance: NA; j_gene: TRBJ2-4; CDR3aa: CASSRNSGGEAKNIQYF; CDR3nt: TGTGCCAGCAGCCGGAACAGCGGGGGGGAGGCCAAAAACATTCAGTACTTC
d_gene: TRBD2; v_gene: TRBV29-1; abundance: NA; j_gene: TRBJ2-7; CDR3aa: CSVPGTSSYEQYF; CDR3nt: TGCAGCGTTCCCGGGACTAGCTCCTACGAGCAGTACTTC
d_gene: NA; v_gene: TRBV30; abundance: NA; j_gene: TRBJ1-2; CDR3aa: CAWSVGHGYGYTF; CDR3nt: TGTGCCTGGAGTGTGGGACACGGCTATGGCTACACCTTC
d_gene: NA; v_gene: TRBV2; abundance: once; j_gene: TRBJ1-1; CDR3aa: CASTSPPGATEAFF; CDR3nt: TGTGCCAGCACCTCCCCCCCAGGGGCCACTGAAGCTTTCTTT
d_gene: NA; v_gene: TRBV13; abundance: NA; j_gene: TRBJ2-7; CDR3aa: CASSYGRDSGYEQYF; CDR3nt: TGTGCCAGCAGCTATGGCCGGGACTCAGGTTACGAGCAGTACTTC
d_gene: NA; v_gene: TRBV6-2/TRBV6-3; abundance: NA; j_gene: TRBJ1-1; CDR3aa: CASSYSSAQGWTEAFF; CDR3nt: TGTGCCAGCAGTTACTCGAGTGCTCAGGGATGGACTGAAGCTTTCTTT
d_gene: TRBD2; v_gene: TRBV4-1; abundance: NA; j_gene: TRBJ2-5; CDR3aa: CASSQDIRAGGKQTQYF; CDR3nt: TGCGCCAGCAGCCAAGATATCAGAGCGGGGGGAAAGCAGACCCAGTACTTC
d_gene: NA; v_gene: TRBV6-1; abundance: NA; j_gene: TRBJ2-6; CDR3aa: CASSDGGSGANVLTF; CDR3nt: TGTGCCAGCAGTGACGGCGGATCTGGGGCCAACGTCCTGACTTTC
d_gene: TRBD1; v_gene: TRBV3-1/TRBV3-2; abundance: NA; j_gene: TRBJ1-4; CDR3aa: CASRQSGQSNEKLFF; CDR3nt: TGTGCCAGCCGCCAATCGGGACAGTCTAATGAAAAACTGTTTTTT
d_gene: TRBD1; v_gene: TRBV7-8; abundance: few; j_gene: TRBJ1-1; CDR3aa: CASSQGQGNTEAFF; CDR3nt: TGTGCCAGCAGCCAGGGACAGGGAAACACTGAAGCTTTCTTT
d_gene: NA; v_gene: TRBV3-1/TRBV3-2; abundance: once; j_gene: TRBJ2-2; CDR3aa: CASGQGRTGGAGELFF; CDR3nt: TGTGCCAGCGGCCAGGGTCGAACGGGGGGCGCCGGGGAGCTGTTTTTT
d_gene: NA; v_gene: TRBV5-1; abundance: NA; j_gene: TRBJ1-4; CDR3aa: CASSSESNYPNEKLFF; CDR3nt: TGCGCCAGCAGCTCCGAATCCAACTACCCAAATGAAAAACTGTTTTTT
d_gene: TRBD1; v_gene: TRBV7-9; abundance: few; j_gene: TRBJ1-1; CDR3aa: CASSRRGQGKTEAFF; CDR3nt: TGTGCCAGCAGCCGACGGGGACAGGGCAAAACTGAAGCTTTCTTT
d_gene: TRBD1; v_gene: TRBV19; abundance: NA; j_gene: TRBJ1-5; CDR3aa: CASSSRMTGDSNQPQHF; CDR3nt: TGTGCCAGTAGTTCCCGTATGACAGGGGATAGCAATCAGCCCCAGCATTTT
d_gene: TRBD2; v_gene: TRBV5-1; abundance: NA; j_gene: TRBJ2-7; CDR3aa: CASSLGPGRGAAEQYF; CDR3nt: TGCGCCAGCAGCTTGGGGCCTGGGAGGGGCGCGGCCGAGCAGTACTTC
d_gene: NA; v_gene: TRBV10-2; abundance: NA; j_gene: TRBJ1-1; CDR3aa: CASTRQGTEAFF; CDR3nt: TGCGCCAGCACACGCCAGGGCACTGAAGCTTTCTTT
d_gene: TRBD1; v_gene: TRBV7-8; abundance: NA; j_gene: TRBJ1-2; CDR3aa: CASSLATGTNYGYTF; CDR3nt: TGTGCCAGCAGCTTAGCGACAGGGACTAACTATGGCTACACCTTC
d_gene: NA; v_gene: TRBV18; abundance: once; j_gene: TRBJ2-5; CDR3aa: CASSPGQGETQYF; CDR3nt: TGTGCCAGCTCACCAGGTCAGGGAGAGACCCAGTACTTC
d_gene: NA; v_gene: TRBV6-5; abundance: NA; j_gene: TRBJ1-3; CDR3aa: CASSLDSEGNTIYF; CDR3nt: TGTGCCAGCAGCCTTGACAGCGAAGGAAACACCATATATTTT
d_gene: NA; v_gene: TRBV10-3; abundance: NA; j_gene: TRBJ1-1; CDR3aa: CAISETGSNTEAFF; CDR3nt: TGTGCCATCAGTGAGACAGGGTCGAACACTGAAGCTTTCTTT
d_gene: NA; v_gene: TRBV11-3; abundance: NA; j_gene: TRBJ2-4; CDR3aa: CASSPSYSRSNIQYF; CDR3nt: TGTGCCAGCAGCCCTAGTTATTCAAGGTCCAACATTCAGTACTTC
d_gene: NA; v_gene: TRBV28; abundance: NA; j_gene: TRBJ1-1; CDR3aa: CASSFTEGNTEAFF; CDR3nt: TGTGCCAGCTCTTTCACTGAGGGAAACACTGAAGCTTTCTTT
d_gene: NA; v_gene: TRBV5-4; abundance: NA; j_gene: TRBJ2-3; CDR3aa: CASSPEGRNGDTQYF; CDR3nt: TGTGCCAGCAGCCCCGAAGGGAGGAATGGGGATACGCAGTATTTT
d_gene: TRBD1; v_gene: TRBV28; abundance: NA; j_gene: TRBJ2-7; CDR3aa: CASRQLDTTGGVDEQYF; CDR3nt: TGTGCCAGCAGACAGCTAGACACGACAGGGGGCGTCGACGAGCAGTACTTC
d_gene: NA; v_gene: TRBV30; abundance: NA; j_gene: TRBJ1-5; CDR3aa: CAWSVLGGSQPQHF; CDR3nt: TGTGCCTGGAGTGTACTGGGAGGGAGTCAGCCCCAGCATTTT
d_gene: TRBD1; v_gene: TRBV7-2; abundance: few; j_gene: TRBJ1-6; CDR3aa: CASSERQGSLPLHF; CDR3nt: TGTGCCAGCAGCGAACGACAGGGATCTCTCCCCCTCCACTTT
d_gene: NA; v_gene: TRBV11-3; abundance: NA; j_gene: TRBJ2-1; CDR3aa: CASSLVPGVHNEQFF; CDR3nt: TGTGCCAGCAGCTTAGTTCCAGGGGTCCACAATGAGCAGTTCTTC
d_gene: NA; v_gene: TRBV29-1; abundance: few; j_gene: TRBJ1-1; CDR3aa: CSVPEYTEAFF; CDR3nt: TGCAGCGTTCCGGAGTACACTGAAGCTTTCTTT
d_gene: NA; v_gene: TRBV2; abundance: once; j_gene: TRBJ2-7; CDR3aa: CASGLLGGAFSEQYF; CDR3nt: TGTGCCAGCGGCCTCTTGGGGGGGGCGTTTTCCGAGCAGTACTTC
d_gene: TRBD2; v_gene: TRBV7-8; abundance: NA; j_gene: TRBJ2-1; CDR3aa: CASILSGGAPYNEQFF; CDR3nt: TGTGCCAGCATCCTTAGCGGGGGCGCTCCCTACAATGAGCAGTTCTTC
d_gene: NA; v_gene: TRBV7-2; abundance: NA; j_gene: TRBJ2-1; CDR3aa: CASSTRGGQGDNEQFF; CDR3nt: TGTGCCAGCAGCACCCGGGGGGGACAGGGTGACAATGAGCAGTTCTTC
d_gene: NA; v_gene: TRBV19; abundance: NA; j_gene: TRBJ2-3; CDR3aa: CASSPRQRTSTDTQYF; CDR3nt: TGTGCCAGTAGTCCGAGACAGCGTACTAGCACAGATACGCAGTATTTT
d_gene: TRBD2; v_gene: TRBV10-2; abundance: NA; j_gene: TRBJ2-2; CDR3aa: CASAGTRLTGELFF; CDR3nt: TGCGCCAGCGCCGGGACTAGGTTAACCGGGGAGCTGTTTTTT
d_gene: NA; v_gene: TRBV7-8; abundance: NA; j_gene: TRBJ2-7; CDR3aa: CASKSQAEQYF; CDR3nt: TGTGCCAGCAAGTCACAGGCCGAGCAGTACTTC
d_gene: TRBD2; v_gene: TRBV3-1/TRBV3-2; abundance: NA; j_gene: TRBJ2-1; CDR3aa: CASSRASGGYNEQFF; CDR3nt: TGTGCCAGCAGCCGGGCTAGCGGGGGGTACAATGAGCAGTTCTTC
d_gene: NA; v_gene: TRBV5-5; abundance: few; j_gene: TRBJ2-7; CDR3aa: CASSIRVDYEQYF; CDR3nt: TGTGCCAGCAGTATCCGGGTGGACTACGAGCAGTACTTC
d_gene: NA; v_gene: TRBV23-1; abundance: NA; j_gene: TRBJ2-5; CDR3aa: CASRGETQYF; CDR3nt: TGCGCCAGCCGGGGGGAGACCCAGTACTTC
d_gene: NA; v_gene: TRBV5-1; abundance: few; j_gene: TRBJ2-2; CDR3aa: CASQVRDLNTGELFF; CDR3nt: TGCGCCAGCCAGGTCCGGGACTTGAACACCGGGGAGCTGTTTTTT
d_gene: NA; v_gene: TRBV2; abundance: few; j_gene: TRBJ1-1; CDR3aa: CASSPAGAGLNTEAFF; CDR3nt: TGTGCCAGCAGCCCCGCAGGGGCAGGTTTGAACACTGAAGCTTTCTTT
d_gene: TRBD1; v_gene: TRBV19; abundance: NA; j_gene: TRBJ1-1; CDR3aa: CASIRDRARTEAFF; CDR3nt: TGTGCCAGTATCCGGGACAGGGCGAGGACTGAAGCTTTCTTT
d_gene: TRBD1; v_gene: TRBV3-1/TRBV3-2; abundance: NA; j_gene: TRBJ2-7; CDR3aa: CASSQSPGQGAREQYF; CDR3nt: TGTGCCAGCAGCCAAAGCCCGGGACAGGGGGCGAGAGAGCAGTACTTC
d_gene: TRBD1; v_gene: TRBV28; abundance: NA; j_gene: TRBJ2-4; CDR3aa: CASNPSTGGKNIQYF; CDR3nt: TGTGCCAGCAACCCGTCGACAGGGGGCAAAAACATTCAGTACTTC
d_gene: TRBD1; v_gene: TRBV7-2; abundance: NA; j_gene: TRBJ1-4; CDR3aa: CASSIGGAGTVNEKLFF; CDR3nt: TGTGCCAGCAGCATAGGGGGGGCCGGGACAGTGAATGAAAAACTGTTTTTT
d_gene: NA; v_gene: TRBV6-5; abundance: few; j_gene: TRBJ1-6; CDR3aa: CAEREVNNSPLHF; CDR3nt: TGTGCCGAACGGGAGGTTAATAATTCACCCCTCCACTTT
d_gene: TRBD2; v_gene: TRBV11-3; abundance: NA; j_gene: TRBJ2-1; CDR3aa: CASSLASGGQFF; CDR3nt: TGTGCCAGCAGCCTAGCTAGCGGGGGGCAGTTCTTC
d_gene: TRBD2; v_gene: TRBV7-3; abundance: NA; j_gene: TRBJ2-3; CDR3aa: CASSSPPGLAGPDTQYF; CDR3nt: TGTGCCAGCAGCTCCCCCCCGGGACTAGCGGGCCCAGATACGCAGTATTTT
d_gene: NA; v_gene: TRBV6-5; abundance: NA; j_gene: TRBJ1-2; CDR3aa: CASLKADSKYGYTF; CDR3nt: TGTGCCAGCCTCAAGGCAGACTCGAAGTATGGCTACACCTTC
d_gene: NA; v_gene: TRBV5-4; abundance: NA; j_gene: TRBJ1-5; CDR3aa: CASSRAGAGQPQHF; CDR3nt: TGTGCCAGCAGCCGGGCAGGGGCGGGCCAGCCCCAGCATTTT